The sequence of this T cell receptor (beta chain) was determined in a study of technical replicates of blood from a few donors. Trimming removed 4 bases at V and 1 base at J, with 11 bases between. Germline values: CDR1 SGHNT, CDR2 YYREEE (reference sequence). The CDR3 length is 14 residues. Clones were read by immunoSEQ multiplex PCR, and TCRdb kept only the in-frame ones, dropping some. The sample shows about 83,000 clones, 90% to 95% of them seen only once. This clonotype was sampled from a human donor in good health. The sequencing sample was made of T cells isolated from PBMCs. The V call is TRBV5-4, the J call TRBJ1-2; D is perhaps TRBD1 (6 bases). CDR3 sequence reads: CASSPTGINYGYTF. The CDR3 nucleotides are TGTGCCAGCAGCCCTACAGGGATTAACTATGGCTACACCTTC. Combining the CDR3 with reference TRBV5-4 and TRBJ1-2 gives the whole variable domain ETGVTQSPTHLIKTRGQQVTLRCSSQSGHNTVSWYQQALGQGPQFIFQYYREEENGRGNFPPRFSGLQFPNYSSELNVNALELDDSALYLCASSPTGINYGYTFGSGTRLTVV.